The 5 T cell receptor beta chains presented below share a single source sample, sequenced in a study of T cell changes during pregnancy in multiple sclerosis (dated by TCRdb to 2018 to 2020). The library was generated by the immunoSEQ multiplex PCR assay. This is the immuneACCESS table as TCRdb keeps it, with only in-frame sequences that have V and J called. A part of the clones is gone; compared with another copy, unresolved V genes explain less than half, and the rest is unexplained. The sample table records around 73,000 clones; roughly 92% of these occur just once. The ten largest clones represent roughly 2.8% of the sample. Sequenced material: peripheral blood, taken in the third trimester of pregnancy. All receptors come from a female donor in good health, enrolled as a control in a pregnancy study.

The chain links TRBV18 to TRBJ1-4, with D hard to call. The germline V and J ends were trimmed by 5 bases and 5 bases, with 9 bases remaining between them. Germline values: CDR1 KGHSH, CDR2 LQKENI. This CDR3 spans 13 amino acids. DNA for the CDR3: TGTGCCAGCTCAGCGAGCGGGAATGAAAAACTGTTTTTT. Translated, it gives CASSASGNEKLFF.

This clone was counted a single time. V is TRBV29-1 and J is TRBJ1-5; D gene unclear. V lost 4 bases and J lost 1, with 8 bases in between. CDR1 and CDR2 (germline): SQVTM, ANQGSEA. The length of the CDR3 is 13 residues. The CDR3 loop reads CSVGTLSNQPQHF. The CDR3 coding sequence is TGCAGCGTTGGTACATTGAGCAATCAGCCCCAGCATTTT.

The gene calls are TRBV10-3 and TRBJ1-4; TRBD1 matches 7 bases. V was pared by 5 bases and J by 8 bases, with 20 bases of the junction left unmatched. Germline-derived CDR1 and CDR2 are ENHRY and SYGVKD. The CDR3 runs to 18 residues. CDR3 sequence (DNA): TGTGCCATCAGTTCTTCTACATTTTTAGGACAGGCGGAAGAAAAACTGTTTTTT. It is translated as CAISSSTFLGQAEEKLFF.

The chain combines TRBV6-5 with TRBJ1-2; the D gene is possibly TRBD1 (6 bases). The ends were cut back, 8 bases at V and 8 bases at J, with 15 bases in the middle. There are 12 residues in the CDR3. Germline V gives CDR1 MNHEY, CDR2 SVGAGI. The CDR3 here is CASSEGELGYTF. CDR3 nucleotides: TGTGCCAGCTCCGAGGGGGAACTCGGCTACACCTTC.

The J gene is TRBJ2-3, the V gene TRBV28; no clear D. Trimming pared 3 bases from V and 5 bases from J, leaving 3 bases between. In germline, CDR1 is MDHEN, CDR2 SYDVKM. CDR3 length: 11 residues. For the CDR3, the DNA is TGTGCCAGCAGTTTTCGAGATACGCAGTATTTT. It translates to CASSFRDTQYF.